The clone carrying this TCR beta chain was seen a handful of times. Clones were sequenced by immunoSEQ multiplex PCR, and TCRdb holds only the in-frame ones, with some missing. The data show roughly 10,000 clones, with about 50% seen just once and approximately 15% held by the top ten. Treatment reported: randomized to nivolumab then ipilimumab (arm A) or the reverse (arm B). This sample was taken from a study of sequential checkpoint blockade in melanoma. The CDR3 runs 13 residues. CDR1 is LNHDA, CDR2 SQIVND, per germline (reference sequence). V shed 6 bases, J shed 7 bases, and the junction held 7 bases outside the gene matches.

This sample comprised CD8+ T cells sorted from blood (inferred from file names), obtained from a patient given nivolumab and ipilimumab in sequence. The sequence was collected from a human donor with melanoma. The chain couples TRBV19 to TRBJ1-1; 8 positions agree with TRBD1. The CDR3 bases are TGTGCCAGTAGCCCCGGACAGGGTCTTGAAGCTTTCTTT. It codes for CASSPGQGLEAFF.